A selection of T cell receptor beta chains follows, all from one sample in a study of CD8+CD57+ T cells in acquired aplastic anemia. TCRdb itself ran the reads through MiXCR, one entry per CDR3 protein. The repertoire holds a few hundred thousand distinct CDR3 sequences, with less than 60% as singletons. The sample taken for sequencing was sorted CD4+, CD8+, or CD8+CD57+ T cells (not recorded which) from PBMCs. The source of these receptors is a human donor with aplastic anemia. Each CDR3 is given with its conserved first and last residue. A D gene is named only where the DNA matches it firmly. Rows give clone size only sometimes, using once, few, many, or a class for an expanded clone.

cdr3_nt cdr3_aa j_call d_call v_call clone_size
TGTGCCGCGGCCAGGACAGGGGGCGAGCAGTACTTC CAAARTGGEQYF TRBJ2-7 TRBD1 TRBV7-3 NA
TGTGCCAGCAGCTTAGCCCGCAAAGGAGACTACACCTTC CASSLARKGDYTF TRBJ1-2 NA TRBV7-8 many
TGCGCCAGCAGCCCGGGACTAGCGGGGGGTTCCACAGATACGCAGTATTTT CASSPGLAGGSTDTQYF TRBJ2-3 TRBD2 TRBV5-1 once
TGTGCCAGCAGCTCCTGGACAGGGGGCTATGGCTACACCTTC CASSSWTGGYGYTF TRBJ1-2 TRBD1 TRBV7-3 many
TGTGCCAGTAGTATCGGGCGTAGCTATGGCTACACCTTC CASSIGRSYGYTF TRBJ1-2 NA TRBV19 NA
TGTGCCAGCAGCCAAGATCCGGCGAGCTACACCTTC CASSQDPASYTF TRBJ1-2 NA TRBV3-1 many
TGCGCCAGCAGCCCTCGGACTCGAACCTACGAGCAGTACTTC CASSPRTRTYEQYF TRBJ2-7 NA TRBV4-1 NA
TGTGCCAGCAGCCTTACCCCGCAGGGTTCGAACTATGGCTACACCTTC CASSLTPQGSNYGYTF TRBJ1-2 NA TRBV5-1 once
TGCAGTGCTAGGGGACAGGCCTTAGGATTCTTT CSARGQALGFF TRBJ1-1 TRBD1 TRBV20-1 NA
TGCAGTGCAACTGGACAGCTGAACACTGAAGCTTTCTTT CSATGQLNTEAFF TRBJ1-1 NA TRBV20-1 many
TGTGCCAGCAGCTTCGACAGGGGGCGAGACACTGAAGCTTTCTTT CASSFDRGRDTEAFF TRBJ1-1 TRBD1 TRBV7-8 few
TGCAGTGCTCAGGGTAGTAATCAGCCCCAGCATTTT CSAQGSNQPQHF TRBJ1-5 NA TRBV20-1 NA
TGTGCCAGCAGTCGGATGACAGGGCTGAGCCAGCCCCAGCATTTT CASSRMTGLSQPQHF TRBJ1-5 TRBD1 TRBV2 NA
TGCAGCGTGTCGGGCCAGGGTTTTGAGACCCAGTACTTC CSVSGQGFETQYF TRBJ2-5 NA TRBV29-1 NA
TGTGCCAGTAGTTCCTCCGGGGGCTGGAGCACTGAAGCTTTCTTT CASSSSGGWSTEAFF TRBJ1-1 NA TRBV19 NA
TGTGCCAGCAGCTCACCGGACGGACGTCTGTTTTTT CASSSPDGRLFF TRBJ1-4 NA TRBV7-8 many
TGTGCCAGTAAGGAGGACAGGGACTATGGCTACACCTTC CASKEDRDYGYTF TRBJ1-2 TRBD1 TRBV19 many
TGTGCCAGCACGGACAGGGTGTCCATGAACACTGAAGCTTTCTTT CASTDRVSMNTEAFF TRBJ1-1 TRBD1 TRBV19 NA
TGTGCCAGCAGCTTACTTCTGCCCTACGAGCAGTACTTC CASSLLLPYEQYF TRBJ2-7 NA TRBV7-8 NA
TGTGCCAGCAGTGAACCCCGGGGGGAGTCGACAGATACGCAGTATTTT CASSEPRGESTDTQYF TRBJ2-3 TRBD2 TRBV6-1 many
TGCGCCAGCAGCCTCCTCCTGGGCTCTGGGGCCAACGTCCTGACTTTC CASSLLLGSGANVLTF TRBJ2-6 NA TRBV5-1 many
TGTGCCAGCAGCGCGGGACTGGCTAATGAAAAACTGTTTTTT CASSAGLANEKLFF TRBJ1-4 NA TRBV9 many
TGTGCCAGCAGCCCCGGAGGACAGGGAGTGACTTTCTTT CASSPGGQGVTFF TRBJ1-1 TRBD1 TRBV9 many
TGTGCCAGCAGTGACAACACGGACACTGAAGCTTTCTTT CASSDNTDTEAFF TRBJ1-1 NA TRBV2 many
TGTGCCAGCAGCCTTAACCCTTGGACAGATACGCAGTATTTT CASSLNPWTDTQYF TRBJ2-3 NA TRBV7-9 once
TGCGCCAGCAGCCAGTACGGGGGAGATACGCAGTATTTT CASSQYGGDTQYF TRBJ2-3 NA TRBV7-9 NA
TGCAGTGCTAGAAGACTAGCGGGGCAAGAGACCCAGTACTTC CSARRLAGQETQYF TRBJ2-5 TRBD2 TRBV20-1 many
TGTGCCACCAGTGATGCCCGGACTGCGAACACCGGGGAGCTGTTTTTT CATSDARTANTGELFF TRBJ2-2 NA TRBV24-1 many
TGTGCCACCAGCAGAGCGAAAGCCGGTACTAGCGGGGGGATCACAGATACGCAGTATTTT CATSRAKAGTSGGITDTQYF TRBJ2-3 TRBD2 TRBV15 NA